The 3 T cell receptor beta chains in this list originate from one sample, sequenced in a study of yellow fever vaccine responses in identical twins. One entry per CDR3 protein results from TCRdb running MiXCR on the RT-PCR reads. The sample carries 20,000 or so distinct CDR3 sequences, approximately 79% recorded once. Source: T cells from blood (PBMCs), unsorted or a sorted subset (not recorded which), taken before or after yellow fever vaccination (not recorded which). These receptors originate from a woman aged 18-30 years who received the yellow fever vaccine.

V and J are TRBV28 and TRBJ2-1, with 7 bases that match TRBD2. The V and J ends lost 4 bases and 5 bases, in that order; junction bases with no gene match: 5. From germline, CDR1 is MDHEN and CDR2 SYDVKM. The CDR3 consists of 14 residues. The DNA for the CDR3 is TGTGCCAGCAGTTCTAGCGGATACAACAATGAGCAGTTCTTC. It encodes CASSSSGYNNEQFF.

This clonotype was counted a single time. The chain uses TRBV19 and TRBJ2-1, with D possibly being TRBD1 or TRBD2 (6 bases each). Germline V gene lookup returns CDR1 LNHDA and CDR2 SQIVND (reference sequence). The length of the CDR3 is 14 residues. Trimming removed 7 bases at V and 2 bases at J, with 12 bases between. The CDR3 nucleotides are TGTGCCAGTACGTCCGGGGGCACCTACAATGAGCAGTTCTTC. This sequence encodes CASTSGGTYNEQFF.

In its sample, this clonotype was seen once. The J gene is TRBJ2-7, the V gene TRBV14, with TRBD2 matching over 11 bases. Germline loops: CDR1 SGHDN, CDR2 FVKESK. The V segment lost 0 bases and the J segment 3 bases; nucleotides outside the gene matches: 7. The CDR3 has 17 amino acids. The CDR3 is CASSQDRRLAGNYEQYF. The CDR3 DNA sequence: TGTGCCAGCAGCCAAGATAGAAGACTAGCGGGAAACTACGAGCAGTACTTC.